These 20 T cell receptor beta chains came from one sample sequenced in a study of human versus mouse CDR3 diversity and MHC coevolution (dated by TCRdb to about 2017). Libraries were prepared through the immunoSEQ multiplex PCR assay. Imported from immuneACCESS, the table was reduced by TCRdb to in-frame sequences with V and J called. These copies leave out some clones; in studies compared against another copy, an unresolved V gene accounts for under half, and the cause of the remainder is not known. Here the sample has about 77,000 clones; roughly 92% occur a single time. The top ten clones comprise less than 0.19% of the sample. The sample comprised naive CD4+ T cells from blood. Interpreted using the paper, the cell subset or site label stands for: CD45RO-negative CD62L-positive naive CD4 T cells. These receptors were obtained from a person between 25 and 70 years old in good health.

J is TRBJ2-2 and V is TRBV30; 7 nucleotides agree with TRBD1. Germline lookup yields CDR1 GTSNPN and CDR2 SVGIG (reference sequence). V gave up 4 bases and J gave up 7 bases; unmatched junction bases: 9. The CDR3 loop spans 14 amino acids. The CDR3 nucleotides are TGTGCCTGGATTAGGGGGCGTGGGTTCGGGGAGCTGTTTTTT. Translation: CAWIRGRGFGELFF.

The chain recombines TRBV4-2 with TRBJ2-3; the D gene is possibly TRBD1 (6 bases). Germline V gene data show CDR1 as LGHNA and CDR2 as YNFKEQ. This CDR3 is 14 amino acids long. Trimming removed 4 bases at V and 2 bases at J, with 10 bases between. The DNA for the CDR3 is TGTGCCAGCAGCCCGGGACAAGTCACAGATACGCAGTATTTT. Translated: CASSPGQVTDTQYF.

The gene calls are TRBV27 and TRBJ2-7; 8 nucleotides agree with TRBD2. CDR3 length equals 17 residues. Germline CDR1 is MNHEY and CDR2 is SMNVEV (reference sequence). The V and J ends lost 5 bases and 1 base, in that order; junction bases with no gene match: 13. CDR3 in amino acids: CASSRGPPGGASYEQYF. The CDR3 bases are TGTGCCAGCAGTCGGGGGCCTCCCGGGGGGGCGTCCTACGAGCAGTACTTC.

CDR3 in DNA: TGTGCCAGCAGCCCCCCGGGACTAGCTTCCTACAATGAGCAGTTCTTC. This gives the protein CASSPPGLASYNEQFF. The J gene is TRBJ2-1, the V gene TRBV5-4, with 9 bases aligning to TRBD2. CDR1 is SGHNT, CDR2 YYREEE, per germline (reference sequence). Trimming at V came to 4 bases and at J to 1 base, leaving 6 bases not matched to a gene. The CDR3 is 16 residues long.

The chain carries TRBV2 and TRBJ2-7, with 7 bases matching TRBD1. V was clipped by 9 bases and J by 5 bases; unmatched bases: 10. This CDR3 contains 13 residues. Germline CDR1 and CDR2: SNHLY and FYNNEI. CDR3 sequence reads: CASSNRGRDEQYF. As DNA, the CDR3 is TGTGCCAGTAGTAACAGGGGCAGGGACGAGCAGTACTTC.

The V and J genes are TRBV6-1 and TRBJ1-2; 9 positions match TRBD1. CDR1 is MNHNS, CDR2 SASEGT, per germline. This CDR3 is 14 amino acids long. The J segment lost 4 bases and the V segment lost 6 bases, leaving 6 bases of the junction unmatched. DNA of the CDR3: TGTGCCAGCAGAGAACAGGGGGCCGCCTATGGCTACACCTTC. Its translation: CASREQGAAYGYTF.

The chain couples TRBV4-2 to TRBJ2-1; the match to TRBD2 covers 8 bases. V gave up 0 bases and J gave up 1 base; unmatched junction bases: 11. CDR1 is LGHNA and CDR2 is YNFKEQ in the germline V gene. The CDR3 consists of 19 residues. DNA for the CDR3: TGTGCCAGCAGCCAAGACCCGATCGCGGGAGGAGGATCCTACAATGAGCAGTTCTTC. Its protein is CASSQDPIAGGGSYNEQFF.

V is TRBV6-6 and J is TRBJ2-5, with D unclear. The J call may be faulty, since TRBJ2-7 better matches the DNA end. Germline V gives CDR1 MNHNY, CDR2 SVGAGI (reference sequence). The CDR3 loop spans 14 amino acids. The CDR3: CASSYSSTSYEQYF. The CDR3 DNA sequence: TGTGCCAGCAGTTACTCGTCTACTTCCTACGAGCAGTACTTC.

The V call is TRBV2, the J call TRBJ1-5; D not certain. This CDR3 is built from 15 residues. V was clipped by 4 bases and J by 5 bases, with 15 bases between them. CDR1 SNHLY and CDR2 FYNNEI come from the germline V gene. The CDR3: CASSGRTDEDQPQHF. The CDR3 coding sequence is TGTGCCAGCAGTGGCCGTACGGATGAGGATCAGCCCCAGCATTTT.

The gene calls are TRBV5-4 and TRBJ1-2; tentative D call: TRBD1 (5 bases). This CDR3 is built from 15 residues. Trimming left V 4 bases short and J 7 bases short, with 20 bases between. The V gene's germline CDR1 is SGHNT and CDR2 YYREEE (reference sequence). CDR3 sequence (DNA): TGTGCCAGCAGCCCGAGGATCGACATCGACAGTGGCTACACCTTC. Its translation: CASSPRIDIDSGYTF.

This chain connects TRBV27 to TRBJ2-3, with 10 bases aligning to TRBD2. CDR3 size: 16 residues. Germline V gene data show CDR1 as MNHEY and CDR2 as SMNVEV (reference sequence). With V trimmed by 8 bases and J by 5 bases, 13 bases remained unmatched. The CDR3 loop reads CASSLPSGRGRDTQYF. CDR3 DNA: TGTGCCAGCTCCCTTCCTAGCGGGAGAGGGAGAGATACGCAGTATTTT.

The CDR3, as DNA: TGTGCCAGCAGTTTGAATCGAGCGTTGGGAGAGACCCAGTACTTC. Translated: CASSLNRALGETQYF. The chain carries TRBV28 and TRBJ2-5; the D is unclear. The CDR3 spans 15 residues. The V end lost 3 bases, the J end lost 4 bases, and 15 bases lay between the germline ends. Germline V CDR1 and CDR2: MDHEN, SYDVKM.

This clone was observed a single time. The chain carries TRBV6-1 and TRBJ1-6; D is perhaps TRBD1 (5 bases). The CDR3 runs to 13 residues. Germline-derived CDR1 and CDR2 are MNHNS and SASEGT. V was pared by 9 bases and J by 5 bases, with 11 bases between. CDR3 in DNA: TGTGCCAGTGGGACTGAGAATAATTCACCCCTCCACTTT. It specifies CASGTENNSPLHF.

This clone was seen a few times. V usage is TRBV10-3 and J usage is TRBJ1-3; TRBD1 might be the D (5 bases). Germline V gives CDR1 ENHRY, CDR2 SYGVKD. The CDR3 is 16 residues long. Trimming stripped 3 bases from V and 0 bases from J, with 12 bases between. Here the CDR3 reads CAISDKGNLSGNTIYF. The CDR3, as DNA: TGTGCCATCAGTGACAAGGGGAACCTCTCTGGAAACACCATATATTTT.

This clone appeared once. The chain is built from TRBV5-4 and TRBJ2-2; D is perhaps TRBD1 (6 bases). V lost 5 bases and J lost 6, with 14 bases in between. There are 14 residues in the CDR3. Germline values: CDR1 SGHNT, CDR2 YYREEE (reference sequence). As DNA, the CDR3 is TGTGCCAGCAGTCAGGGGCCGGCCGCCGGGGAGCTGTTTTTT. It codes for CASSQGPAAGELFF.

The chain employs TRBV7-6 and TRBJ2-5; D not resolved. The CDR3 runs 12 residues. V was shortened by 3 bases and J by 5 bases, with 7 bases between the two germline ends. CDR1 is SGHVS, CDR2 FNYEAQ, per germline. CDR3 sequence (DNA): TGTGCCAGCAGCTTCATCGAGGAGACCCAGTACTTC. Its translation: CASSFIEETQYF.

This clone is a singleton in its sample. The V and J genes are TRBV11-3 and TRBJ2-7; D is ambiguous. Germline loops: CDR1 SGHNT, CDR2 YENEEA. V was pared by 3 bases and J by 5 bases, with 11 bases between. This CDR3 has 13 amino acids. The CDR3 reads CASSLNSIDEQYF. The CDR3 DNA reads TGTGCCAGCAGCTTGAACTCAATCGACGAGCAGTACTTC.

This chain connects TRBV18 to TRBJ1-6; D is possibly TRBD1 (5 bases). V was pared by 6 bases and J by 12 bases, with 12 bases between. The CDR3 is made up of 12 amino acids. The V gene's germline CDR1 is KGHSH and CDR2 LQKENI. The DNA for the CDR3 is TGTGCCAGCTCGCTCCAGGGTGGACCCCTCCACTTT. As protein: CASSLQGGPLHF.

The chain uses TRBV28 and TRBJ2-1, with D uncertain. CDR1 and CDR2 from the germline V gene are MDHEN and SYDVKM. V was shortened by 5 bases and J by 15 bases, with 20 bases between the two germline ends. The CDR3 sequence is 13 residues long. CDR3 region: CASSLGVPPQRFF. CDR3 DNA sequence: TGTGCCAGCAGTCTAGGCGTTCCTCCCCAGAGGTTCTTC.

The gene calls are TRBV2 and TRBJ2-5, with TRBD2 identical over 11 bases. The CDR3 is made up of 15 amino acids. In germline, CDR1 is SNHLY, CDR2 FYNNEI. Trimming removed 1 base from V and 9 bases from J; junction bases left unmatched: 7. CDR3 bases: TGTGCCAGCAGTGAAGGGCTAGCGGGGGGTCCGGCCCAGTACTTC. It encodes CASSEGLAGGPAQYF.